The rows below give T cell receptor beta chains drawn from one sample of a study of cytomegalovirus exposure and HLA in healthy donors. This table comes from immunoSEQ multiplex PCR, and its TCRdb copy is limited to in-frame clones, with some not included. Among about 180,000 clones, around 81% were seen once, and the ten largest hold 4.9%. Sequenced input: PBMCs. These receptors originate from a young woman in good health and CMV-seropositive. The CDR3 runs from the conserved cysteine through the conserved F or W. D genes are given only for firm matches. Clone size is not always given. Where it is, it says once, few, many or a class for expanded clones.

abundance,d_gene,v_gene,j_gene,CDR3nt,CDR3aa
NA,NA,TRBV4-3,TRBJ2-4,TGCGCCAGCAGCCAAGATCTGTCCAGGGTGAACATTCAGTACTTC,CASSQDLSRVNIQYF
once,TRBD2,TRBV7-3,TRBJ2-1,TGTGCCAGCAGCCCGGGGGGGCGGGGGTCCAACAATGAGCAGTTCTTC,CASSPGGRGSNNEQFF
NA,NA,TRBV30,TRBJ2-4,TGTGCCTGGGCCCTGGAGGGACAGAGAGCCAAAAACATTCAGTACTTC,CAWALEGQRAKNIQYF
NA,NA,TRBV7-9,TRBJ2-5,TGTGCCAGCAGCTTATCGAACCGGATTGGGCACAGGGATAGGGAGACCCAGTACTTC,CASSLSNRIGHRDRETQYF
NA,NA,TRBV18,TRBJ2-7,TGTGCCAGCTCACCGTTGGAGGGGTACGAGCAGTACTTC,CASSPLEGYEQYF
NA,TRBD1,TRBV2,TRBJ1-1,TGTGCCAGCAGTGGGGACAGGGCGATAACTGAAGCTTTCTTT,CASSGDRAITEAFF
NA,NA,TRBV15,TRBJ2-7,TGTGCCACCAGCAGCGGAAGGAGCTCCTACGAGCAGTACTTC,CATSSGRSSYEQYF
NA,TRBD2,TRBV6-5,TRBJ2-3,TGTGCCAGCAGTTACTCCGGGACTAGCAGAGGTACGCAGTATTTT,CASSYSGTSRGTQYF
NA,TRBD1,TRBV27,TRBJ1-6,TGTGCCAGCAGTTCGGGACAGGGTAATTCACCCCTCCACTTT,CASSSGQGNSPLHF
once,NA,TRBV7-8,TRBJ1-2,TGTGCCAGCAGCTTAGGGCGACAGGCCAGTAGAGGCTACACCTTC,CASSLGRQASRGYTF
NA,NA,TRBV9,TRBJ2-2,TGTGCCAGCAGCAACTCCAAAAGGGGCCCGGACACCGGGGAGCTGTTTTTT,CASSNSKRGPDTGELFF
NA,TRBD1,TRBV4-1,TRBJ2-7,TGCGCCAGCAGCCACGGACAGGGGGCCTACGAGCAGTACTTC,CASSHGQGAYEQYF
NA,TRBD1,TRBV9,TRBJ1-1,TGTGCCAGCAGCGTTACCGGGACAGGGGACTGGAACACTGAAGCTTTCTTT,CASSVTGTGDWNTEAFF
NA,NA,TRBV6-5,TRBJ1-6,TGTGCCAGCAGGCGACCATTTGAGGGTCCCCTCCACTTT,CASRRPFEGPLHF
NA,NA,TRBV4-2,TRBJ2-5,TGTGCCAGCAGCCAAGGATCACCCAGGAACACCCAAGAGACCCAGTACTTC,CASSQGSPRNTQETQYF
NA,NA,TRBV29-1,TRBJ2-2,TGCAGCGCTCGCCTAACGAACACCGGGGAGCTGTTTTTT,CSARLTNTGELFF
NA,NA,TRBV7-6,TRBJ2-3,TGTGCCAGCAGCCCACCTCGGGGTGGGGATACGCAGTATTTT,CASSPPRGGDTQYF
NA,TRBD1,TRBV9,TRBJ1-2,TGTGCCAGCAGCCCGAGGACAGGCCGTATCTATGGCTACACCTTC,CASSPRTGRIYGYTF
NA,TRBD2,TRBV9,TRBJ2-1,TGTGCCAGCAGCGTAGCTACCCTAAGCGGGGGCAGCGATGAGCAGTTCTTC,CASSVATLSGGSDEQFF
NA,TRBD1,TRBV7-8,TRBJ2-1,TGTGCCAGCAGTCCGGGACAGGGTTACAATGAGCAGTTCTTC,CASSPGQGYNEQFF
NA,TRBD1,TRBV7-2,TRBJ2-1,TGTGCCAGCAGCTCGGACAGGCTTACCTACAATGAGCAGTTCTTC,CASSSDRLTYNEQFF
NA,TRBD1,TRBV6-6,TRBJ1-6,TGTGCCAGCACCTACAGGGACAGCAATTCACCCCTCCACTTT,CASTYRDSNSPLHF
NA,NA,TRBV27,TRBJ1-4,TGTGCCAGCTCGGGAGGAGTTAATGAAAAACTGTTTTTT,CASSGGVNEKLFF
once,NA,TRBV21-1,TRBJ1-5,TGTGCCAGCAGCAAGGGTCAGGGTAATCAGCCCCAGCATTTT,CASSKGQGNQPQHF
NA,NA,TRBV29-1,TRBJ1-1,TGCAGCGTGGGGGGGAAGAACACTGAAGCTTTCTTT,CSVGGKNTEAFF
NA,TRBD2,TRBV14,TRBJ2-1,TGTGCCAGCAAACCCACCGGGACTAGCGGTCACAATGAGCAGTTCTTC,CASKPTGTSGHNEQFF
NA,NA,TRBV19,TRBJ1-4,TGTGCCAGTAGTCTTTGGGGAGGAGGCGAAGAAAAACTGTTTTTT,CASSLWGGGEEKLFF
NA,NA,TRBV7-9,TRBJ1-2,TGTGCCAGCAGCTCCCAAGACAGTCATTTTACCTTCTTC,CASSSQDSHFTFF
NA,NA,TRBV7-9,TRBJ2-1,TGTGCCAGCAGCTCACTCCCCGCGAGCTCCTACAATGAGCAGTTCTTC,CASSSLPASSYNEQFF
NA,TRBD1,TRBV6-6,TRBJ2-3,TGTGCCAGCACCAGGGACAGTCCTAGCACAGATACGCAGTATTTT,CASTRDSPSTDTQYF
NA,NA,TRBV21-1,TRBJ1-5,TGTGCCAGCAGCAAACTTGGAGATTGTCAGCCCCAGCATTTT,CASSKLGDCQPQHF
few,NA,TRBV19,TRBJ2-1,TGTGCCAGTAGCCGCATGTGGATAGGGGGAGATGAGCAGTTCTTC,CASSRMWIGGDEQFF
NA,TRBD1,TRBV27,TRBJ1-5,TGTGCCAGCAGCCGAGGGACAGGGGGCTCTGATCAGCCCCAGCATTTT,CASSRGTGGSDQPQHF
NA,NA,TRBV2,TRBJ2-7,TGTGCCAGCACTCCGGACAGCTACGAGCAGTACTTC,CASTPDSYEQYF
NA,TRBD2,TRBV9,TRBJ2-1,TGTGCCAGCAGCGTCAGCGGGGGGGCTTATGAGCAGTTCTTC,CASSVSGGAYEQFF
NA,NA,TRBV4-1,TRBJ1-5,TGCGCCAGCAGACCAAGATTACTCGGGAATAGCAATCAGCCCCAGCATTTT,CASRPRLLGNSNQPQHF
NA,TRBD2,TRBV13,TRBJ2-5,TGTGCCAGCAGCTCAAATCCTAGCGGGGGGGGTGAGACCCAGTACTTC,CASSSNPSGGGETQYF
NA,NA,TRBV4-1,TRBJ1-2,TGCGCCAGCAGCCAACGAGGGGGCTATGGCTACACCTTC,CASSQRGGYGYTF